This TCR beta chain appears in the sequencing data of a study of shared clonotypes between healthy human individuals. This CDR3 spans 12 amino acids. The V end lost 5 bases, the J end lost 14 bases, and 13 bases lay between the germline ends. The germline V gene encodes CDR1 MNHNY and CDR2 SVGAGI (reference sequence). The assay was run at deep level. Profiled with immunoSEQ multiplex PCR; TCRdb holds only in-frame clones, not every one. In the table there are about 2 million clones, 85% to 95% of which are singletons. This rearrangement joins TRBV6-6 to TRBJ1-6; unclear D gene. The sequence came from a man aged 18 to 30 in good health. The sequencing input was naive CD4+ T cells sorted from blood. The sample's subset: CD45RA+ positively selected. This chain's CDR3 is CASSAPPATLHF. The CDR3 nucleotides read TGTGCCAGCAGTGCTCCCCCGGCGACCCTCCACTTT.